These 5 T cell receptor beta chains came from one sample sequenced in a study of cytomegalovirus exposure and HLA in healthy donors. With 60 Vbeta and 13 Jbeta primers, the PCR was carried out. Some clones are missing from TCRdb's copy, which holds only in-frame ones; the method was immunoSEQ multiplex PCR. This sample has about 140,000 clones, with about four fifths found just once. The sequenced sample consisted of PBMCs. The receptors shown here come from a man aged 40-49 years in good health and CMV-seronegative.

V is TRBV30 and J is TRBJ1-2; 7 nucleotides match TRBD1. The CDR3 sequence is 14 residues long. V was clipped by 7 bases and J by 4 bases; unmatched bases: 12. Germline V gene data show CDR1 as GTSNPN and CDR2 as SVGIG (reference sequence). The CDR3 here is CASIRDSSPYGYTF. The CDR3 bases are TGTGCCTCAATCCGGGACAGCTCTCCCTATGGCTACACCTTC.

This clone was counted a few times. The chain recombines TRBV19 with TRBJ1-5; no clear D gene. In germline, CDR1 is LNHDA, CDR2 SQIVND (reference sequence). This CDR3 is built from 15 residues. Trimming took off 8 bases at V and 4 bases at J, with 18 bases between the two ends. The CDR3: CASLRGHQPNQPQHF. The CDR3 DNA is TGTGCCAGTCTCAGAGGGCACCAACCTAATCAGCCCCAGCATTTT.

The rearrangement links TRBV27 to TRBJ2-7; possibly TRBD1 for D (5 bases). Germline assignment: CDR1 MNHEY and CDR2 SMNVEV (reference sequence). The CDR3 runs to 17 residues. V dropped 4 bases and J dropped 1 base, with 20 bases sitting between them. As DNA, the CDR3 is TGTGCCAGCAGTTCCCTCCGGATAGGGGAAAGATCCTACGAGCAGTACTTC. This translates into CASSSLRIGERSYEQYF.

This clone was found a few times. The same CDR3 is also encoded by other DNA sequences in this sample. The CDR3 sequence is CASSAADTQYF. CDR3 sequence (DNA): TGTGCCAGCAGCGCGGCAGATACGCAGTATTTT. This chain connects TRBV9 to TRBJ2-3; D is ambiguous. The CDR3 loop spans 11 amino acids. Germline V lookup: CDR1 SGDLS, CDR2 YYNGEE. Trimming removed 3 bases at V and 4 bases at J, with 3 bases between.

The genes are TRBV15 and TRBJ1-1; 9 positions agree with TRBD1. V dropped 3 bases and J dropped 2; count of bases not matched to a gene: 10. Per the germline V gene, CDR1 is LNHNV and CDR2 is YYDKDF (reference sequence). The CDR3 has 17 amino acids. The CDR3 sequence: CATSSIDRGFRNTEAFF. The CDR3 DNA reads as TGTGCCACCAGCAGCATCGACAGGGGGTTTCGAAACACTGAAGCTTTCTTT.